These 26 T cell receptor beta chains came from one sample sequenced in a study of T cells of healthy individuals. A single record per CDR3 protein comes from TCRdb applying MiXCR to the 5' RACE reads. Counted here are about 96,000 distinct CDR3 sequences, 17% occurring once; the ten biggest clones make up under 7.5%. The receptor set was obtained from a human donor in good health.

This clonotype appeared once. A much larger clonotype is one base distant, so this may be a read error. The chain carries TRBV4-1 and TRBJ1-6; 7 nucleotides line up with TRBD1. The CDR3 totals 16 residues. V trimming: 2 bases; J trimming: 6 bases; junction bases outside the gene matches: 7. Germline CDR1 reads MGHRA; CDR2 reads YSYEKL. The CDR3 sequence: CASSQYGWDSNSPLHF. As DNA, the CDR3 is TGCGCCAGCAGCCAATATGGGTGGGACAGTAATTCACCCCTCCACTTT.

This rearrangement joins TRBV28 to TRBJ2-1; the D is unclear. The V and J ends lost 5 bases and 10 bases respectively, with 21 bases between them. Germline V gene lookup returns CDR1 MDHEN and CDR2 SYDVKM. This CDR3 has 15 amino acids. CDR3 DNA: TGTGCCAGCAGTGAGTATACGCTGGTTGGCGACGAGCAGTTCTTC. Its translation is CASSEYTLVGDEQFF.

This clonotype was recorded at least ten times. The rearrangement links TRBV3-1 to TRBJ2-7; D remains ambiguous. The germline V gene has CDR1 LGHDT and CDR2 YNNKEL (reference sequence). CDR3 size: 11 residues. The ends were cut back, 1 base at V and 4 bases at J, with 2 bases in the middle. The CDR3 bases are TGTGCCAGCAGCCAAGCTTACGAGCAGTACTTC. This sequence encodes CASSQAYEQYF.

The gene calls are TRBV6-4 and TRBJ2-5; D is unclear. Germline V gene sequence: CDR1 MRHNA, CDR2 SNTAGT. Trimming took 0 bases from V and 7 from J, leaving 12 bases between them. CDR3 length equals 14 residues. This CDR3 is CASSDSTEMGTQYF. CDR3 DNA sequence: TGTGCCAGCAGTGACTCGACCGAAATGGGGACCCAGTACTTC.

This clonotype has a handful of counts. This rearrangement joins TRBV19 to TRBJ2-2; tentative D call: TRBD2 (5 bases). V lost 8 bases to trimming and J lost 1 base, with 20 bases between them. CDR1 LNHDA and CDR2 SQIVND come from the germline V gene (reference sequence). The CDR3 is 17 amino acids. For the CDR3, the DNA is TGTGCCAGTCGTGGTTCGGTTGGACGGGGGAACACCGGGGAGCTGTTTTTT. Translating gives CASRGSVGRGNTGELFF.

This clonotype was counted many times. The chain is built from TRBV28 and TRBJ2-1; D perhaps matches TRBD1 (5 bases). The germline V gene has CDR1 MDHEN and CDR2 SYDVKM. The CDR3 has 13 amino acids. The V and J ends lost 3 bases and 9 bases respectively, with 12 bases between them. CDR3 DNA: TGTGCCAGCAGTTTTACTACAGGTTTTGAGCAGTTCTTC. It is translated as CASSFTTGFEQFF.

This clonotype has a count of ten or more. The V gene is TRBV28, the J gene TRBJ2-1, with D hard to call. This CDR3 is 15 amino acids long. Between the trimmed V and J ends, which lost 2 bases and 0 bases, there was a span of 8 bases. Germline loops: CDR1 MDHEN, CDR2 SYDVKM. Written as DNA, the CDR3 is TGTGCCAGCAGTTTAACGGCAGGCTCCTACAATGAGCAGTTCTTC. Translated, it gives CASSLTAGSYNEQFF.

This clonotype was observed at least ten times. The gene calls are TRBV4-3 and TRBJ1-6; TRBD1 might be the D (6 bases). The CDR3 has 18 residues. Germline V gene lookup returns CDR1 LGHNA and CDR2 YSLEER. With 1 base removed from V and 5 bases from J, the gap between germline ends came to 18 bases. CDR3 in amino acids: CASSQGASGARHNSPLHF. CDR3 in DNA: TGCGCCAGCAGCCAAGGGGCCTCGGGGGCTAGACATAATTCACCCCTCCACTTT.

This clonotype showed up just a few times. This sequence joins TRBV12-3 or TRBV12-4 and TRBJ1-6; the D gene is possibly TRBD1 (6 bases). The CDR3 consists of 13 residues. Trimming left V 6 bases short and J 10 bases short, with 13 bases between. The CDR3 DNA is TGTGCCAGCAGGGAGGGGGGGGAGTCACCCCTCCACTTT. Amino acid sequence: CASREGGESPLHF.

V gene TRBV9 combines with J gene TRBJ2-5; 7 bases agree with TRBD2. With 4 bases clipped from V and 5 bases from J, the junction kept 14 bases outside the gene matches. This CDR3 contains 16 residues. Germline V lookup: CDR1 SGDLS, CDR2 YYNGEE. CDR3 sequence (DNA): TGTGCCAGCAGCTCTAGGGAGGGCGGGGGTATTGAGACCCAGTACTTC. This codes for CASSSREGGGIETQYF.

This clonotype came up a few times. The gene calls are TRBV20-1 and TRBJ2-3, with TRBD2 identical over 8 bases. Germline assignment: CDR1 DFQATT and CDR2 SNEGSKA (reference sequence). The CDR3 totals 13 residues. V was pared by 3 bases and J by 2 bases, with 1 base of the junction left unmatched. Here the CDR3 reads CSARGLDTDTQYF. CDR3 in DNA: TGCAGTGCTAGGGGACTAGACACAGATACGCAGTATTTT.

The V and J genes are TRBV6-5 and TRBJ2-7; no clear D. Between the trimmed V and J ends, which lost 2 bases and 7 bases, there was a span of 15 bases. This CDR3 contains 14 residues. Germline V CDR1 and CDR2: MNHEY, SVGAGI. CDR3 nucleotides: TGTGCCAGCAGTTACCGTTACCCCGGTGAAGAGCAGTACTTC. Amino acid sequence: CASSYRYPGEEQYF.

This clonotype came up a few times. V is TRBV10-3 and J is TRBJ2-5, with D uncertain. The ends were cut back, 2 bases at V and 5 bases at J, with 6 bases in the middle. The length of the CDR3 is 12 residues. Germline CDR1 reads ENHRY; CDR2 reads SYGVKD. The CDR3 loop is CAISEVEETQYF. The DNA of the CDR3 is TGTGCCATCAGTGAGGTTGAGGAGACCCAGTACTTC.

The chain employs TRBV12-3 or TRBV12-4 and TRBJ2-2, with unresolved D. The CDR3 is 14 amino acids. V dropped 3 bases and J dropped 4 bases, with 9 bases sitting between them. The CDR3 sequence is CASSLVGSTGELFF. The DNA for the CDR3 is TGTGCCAGCAGTTTGGTTGGATCCACCGGGGAGCTGTTTTTT.

The chain combines TRBV5-6 with TRBJ1-2, with 8 bases identical to TRBD1. The V and J ends lost 1 base and 5 bases, in that order; junction bases with no gene match: 4. Per germline, CDR1 SGHDT and CDR2 YYEEEE. The CDR3 covers 14 residues. This CDR3 reads CASSLRTGPYGYTF. The CDR3 DNA reads as TGTGCCAGCAGCTTGAGGACAGGGCCTTATGGCTACACCTTC.

The chain combines TRBV20-1 with TRBJ2-3, with D possibly being TRBD2 (5 bases). This CDR3 contains 12 residues. Deletions cut 3 bases from V and 6 bases from J, with 10 bases between. From germline, CDR1 is DFQATT and CDR2 SNEGSKA (reference sequence). CDR3 in amino acids: CSASSRRDTQYF. DNA of the CDR3: TGCAGTGCTAGTAGCAGGAGGGATACGCAGTATTTT.

The table lists this clonotype with many counts. The chain combines TRBV6-5 with TRBJ1-5; D uncertain. CDR3 length equals 15 residues. V dropped 0 bases and J dropped 0 bases, with 6 bases sitting between them. Germline CDR1 and CDR2: MNHEY and SVGAGI. DNA of the CDR3: TGTGCCAGCAGTTACTCGCGCAGTAGCAATCAGCCCCAGCATTTT. This encodes CASSYSRSSNQPQHF.

This clonotype occurred once. The rearrangement joins TRBV20-1 to TRBJ1-1, with D possibly matching TRBD1 (6 bases). V lost 4 bases and J lost 3, with 15 bases in between. CDR1 and CDR2 from the germline V gene are DFQATT and SNEGSKA (reference sequence). The CDR3 has 14 amino acids. The CDR3 loop is CSATQGAKDTEAFF. Here the CDR3 DNA reads TGCAGTGCTACACAGGGAGCGAAGGACACTGAAGCTTTCTTT.

This clonotype was detected only a few times. V is TRBV28 and J is TRBJ2-2, with 12 bases lining up with TRBD1. This CDR3 spans 16 amino acids. Germline CDR1 is MDHEN and CDR2 is SYDVKM. Trimming removed 6 bases from V and 4 bases from J; junction bases left unmatched: 6. The DNA of the CDR3 is TGTGCCAGCAGACCCCGGGACAGGGGGCTCACCGGGGAGCTGTTTTTT. Its translation is CASRPRDRGLTGELFF.

This clonotype was detected a few times. V usage is TRBV28 and J usage is TRBJ2-3, with 8 bases that match TRBD1. In germline, CDR1 is MDHEN, CDR2 SYDVKM. The CDR3 extends over 15 amino acids. Trimming at V came to 5 bases and at J to 14 bases, leaving 18 bases not matched to a gene. CDR3 loop: CASSTQGDPLTQWYF. CDR3 in DNA: TGTGCCAGCAGTACACAGGGGGATCCCCTTACGCAGTGGTATTTT.

The chain is built from TRBV4-1 and TRBJ1-2, with D possibly matching TRBD1 (5 bases). Trimming took 4 bases from V and 6 from J, leaving 18 bases between them. CDR1 is MGHRA, CDR2 YSYEKL, per germline. The CDR3 spans 15 residues. CDR3 DNA sequence: TGCGCCAGCAGCCCGACTGGGGCACAGGCGAATGGCTACACCTTC. Translation gives CASSPTGAQANGYTF.

This clonotype has a handful of counts. The rearrangement uses TRBV7-2 and TRBJ1-1, with D perhaps TRBD1 (6 bases). The V and J ends lost 5 bases and 3 bases respectively, with 25 bases between them. The CDR3 sequence is 18 residues long. The germline V gene encodes CDR1 SGHTA and CDR2 FQGNSA. The CDR3 loop reads CASSRRPGHLVSDTEAFF. The CDR3 region has the DNA TGTGCCAGCAGCCGACGCCCGGGACATCTGGTATCGGACACTGAAGCTTTCTTT. The entire variable domain, with the rest obtained from reference TRBV7-2 and TRBJ1-1, is as follows: GAGVSQSPSNKVTEKGKDVELRCDPISGHTALYWYRQSLGQGLEFLIYFQGNSAPDKSGLPSDRFSAERTGGSVSTLTIQRTQQEDSAVYLCASSRRPGHLVSDTEAFFGQGTRLTVV.

This clonotype was recorded a few times. This sequence joins TRBV7-9 and TRBJ2-7; unclear D gene. This CDR3 contains 12 residues. The germline V gene encodes CDR1 SEHNR and CDR2 FQNEAQ (reference sequence). V was pared by 3 bases and J by 6 bases, with 9 bases between. The CDR3 sequence: CASSFLGREQYF. The CDR3 DNA reads TGTGCCAGCAGCTTTTTAGGTCGCGAGCAGTACTTC.

The J gene is TRBJ1-6, the V gene TRBV5-1; TRBD1 aligns across 9 bases. CDR3 length equals 15 residues. Germline V lookup: CDR1 SGHRS, CDR2 YFSETQ. V shed 5 bases and J 7 bases; nucleotides not matched to a gene: 7. In DNA form, the CDR3 reads TGCGCCAGCAGTACCGGGACAGGGTACAATTCACCCCTCCACTTT. Translated: CASSTGTGYNSPLHF.

This sequence joins TRBV4-3 and TRBJ2-5; TRBD2 matches 16 bases. After removal of 2 bases from V and 4 bases from J, the junction contained 10 bases not matched to a gene. This CDR3 comprises 19 residues. CDR1 and CDR2 from the germline V gene are LGHNA and YSLEER. The CDR3 nucleotides read TGCGCCAGCAGCCAAATGGGGACTAGCGGGGGGGGTCCGGGAGAGACCCAGTACTTC. Translated, it gives CASSQMGTSGGGPGETQYF.

This clonotype was picked up many times. V usage is TRBV7-2 and J usage is TRBJ2-7, with 9 nucleotides matching TRBD2. This CDR3 has 15 residues. V lost 6 bases and J lost 2; bases outside the gene matches: 8. Germline values: CDR1 SGHTA, CDR2 FQGNSA. The CDR3 bases are TGTGCCAGCAGTTTCAGCGGGGGGTTTACCTACGAGCAGTACTTC. Translation gives CASSFSGGFTYEQYF.